Sequencing of this T cell receptor beta chain was carried out in a study of OX40 agonist ivuxolimab in advanced cancers. In germline, CDR1 is MNHEY, CDR2 SMNVEV (reference sequence). V lost 4 bases, J lost 0 bases, and 3 bases stayed unmatched. This CDR3 spans 16 amino acids. Clones were read by immunoSEQ multiplex PCR, and TCRdb kept only the in-frame ones, dropping some. The table has some 100,000 clones, approximately 91% seen once. The chain is built from TRBV27 and TRBJ2-2; 9 bases line up with TRBD2. This TCR was recovered from an adult with an advanced solid tumor such as melanoma, head and neck, liver or kidney cancer. The sample here was CD4+ or CD8+ T cells sorted from blood, taken in a trial of the OX40 agonist ivuxolimab. The CDR3 DNA sequence: TGTGCCAGCAGTTCGACTAGCGGAACGAACACCGGGGAGCTGTTTTTT. This sequence encodes CASSSTSGTNTGELFF.